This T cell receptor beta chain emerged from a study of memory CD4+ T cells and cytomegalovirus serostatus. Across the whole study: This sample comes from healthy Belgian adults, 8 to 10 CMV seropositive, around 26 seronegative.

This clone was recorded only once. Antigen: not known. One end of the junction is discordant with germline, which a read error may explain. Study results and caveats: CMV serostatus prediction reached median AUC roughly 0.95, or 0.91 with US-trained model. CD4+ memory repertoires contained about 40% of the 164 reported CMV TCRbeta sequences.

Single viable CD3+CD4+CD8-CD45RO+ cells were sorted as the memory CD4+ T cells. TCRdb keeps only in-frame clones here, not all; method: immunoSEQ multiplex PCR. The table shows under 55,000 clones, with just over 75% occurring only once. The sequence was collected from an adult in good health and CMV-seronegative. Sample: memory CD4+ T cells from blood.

CDR3 DNA: TGTGCTAGCAGCTTGGCGGGAGACCAAGAGACCCAGTACTTC. It is translated as CASSLAGDQETQYF. The chain is built from TRBV7-7 and TRBJ2-5; 7 nucleotides align to TRBD2. Germline CDR1 SSHAT, CDR2 FNYEAQ (reference sequence). This CDR3 is 14 amino acids long.